One sample yielded the 25 T cell receptor beta chains listed below, sequenced in a study of T cells in localized non-small cell lung cancer. The repertoire was sequenced with immunoSEQ multiplex PCR; TCRdb's copy has only in-frame clones and lacks some. The sample includes approximately 4,000 clones, more than 30% seen only once; the top ten take 20%. Sample: lung tumor tissue, taken before any cancer treatment. The source of these receptors is a male donor older than 55 with stage III lung adenocarcinoma.

CDR3 DNA sequence: TGTGCCATCAGTGAGTCGGGAGCGGGTTTGAACAATGAGCAGTTCTTC. Translating it yields CAISESGAGLNNEQFF. This chain uses TRBV10-3 with TRBJ2-1, with TRBD2 as a possible D gene (6 bases). V was pared by 0 bases and J by 5 bases, with 14 bases between. In germline, CDR1 is ENHRY, CDR2 SYGVKD. The CDR3 covers 16 residues.

The V call is TRBV23-1, the J call TRBJ2-5, with TRBD1 matching 10 bases. TRBV23-1 is recorded as an ORF, its role being uncertain. The CDR3 loop spans 15 amino acids. V gave up 6 bases and J gave up 5 bases; unmatched junction bases: 9. CDR3 sequence (DNA): TGCGCCAGCAGCCGAGCGGGACAGGGGAGGGAGACCCAGTACTTC. Protein: CASSRAGQGRETQYF.

A few counts support this clone. The V call is TRBV9, the J call TRBJ2-1, with 10 bases identical to TRBD2. The trim removed 5 bases at V and 15 bases at J, leaving 8 bases unmatched. CDR3 length: 12 residues. CDR1 and CDR2 (germline): SGDLS, YYNGEE. The CDR3 here is CASRQTGTSVFF. For the CDR3, the DNA is TGTGCCAGCAGGCAAACCGGGACTAGCGTGTTCTTC. Variable domain in full (rest from reference TRBV9 and TRBJ2-1): DSGVTQTPKHLITATGQRVTLRCSPRSGDLSVYWYQQSLDQGLQFLIQYYNGEERAKGNILERFSAQQFPDLHSELNLSSLELGDSALYFCASRQTGTSVFFGPGTRLTVL.

This clone was observed a few times. The chain is built from TRBV4-1 and TRBJ1-1; TRBD1 is a possible D gene (5 bases). Germline V gene sequence: CDR1 MGHRA, CDR2 YSYEKL. This CDR3 comprises 15 residues. The germline V and J ends were trimmed by 0 bases and 5 bases, with 13 bases remaining between them. The CDR3 DNA follows: TGCGCCAGCAGCCAAGATCTAGGGGACGAGACTGAAGCTTTCTTT. Translated, it gives CASSQDLGDETEAFF.

This chain uses TRBV6-8 with TRBJ1-4; D not certain. The CDR3 is 15 residues long. V gave up 0 bases and J gave up 5 bases, with 10 bases separating them. Germline V gene sequence: CDR1 MNHGY, CDR2 SAAAGT. This CDR3 is CASSYSARENEKLFF. The DNA for the CDR3 is TGTGCCAGCAGTTACTCTGCCCGGGAAAATGAAAAACTGTTTTTT.

V is TRBV30 and J is TRBJ2-5, with D perhaps TRBD2 (6 bases). The CDR3 has 12 residues. Germline V gene lookup returns CDR1 GTSNPN and CDR2 SVGIG (reference sequence). The V end was cut by 1 base, the J end by 6 bases, with 9 bases between. The CDR3 coding sequence is TGTGCCTGGAGTGAAGGAGGGCAGACCCAGTACTTC. This translates into CAWSEGGQTQYF. Looking up the rest from reference TRBV30 and TRBJ2-5 gives the full variable domain: SQTIHQWPATLVQPVGSPLSLECTVEGTSNPNLYWYRQAAGRGLQLLFYSVGIGQISSEVPQNLSASRPQDRQFILSSKKLLLSDSGFYLCAWSEGGQTQYFGPGTRLLVL.

This clone is labeled medium-sized (0.01 to 0.1%). This chain connects TRBV11-3 to TRBJ2-7; TRBD2 matches at 11 bases. J gave up 0 bases and V 5 bases, and 9 bases lay outside the gene matches. This CDR3 contains 17 residues. Germline V gene lookup returns CDR1 SGHNT and CDR2 YENEEA. Here the CDR3 DNA reads TGTGCCAGCAGCCTCTCTAGCGGGGGGTCGAGCTCCTACGAGCAGTACTTC. This codes for CASSLSSGGSSSYEQYF.

The gene calls are TRBV12-2 and TRBJ2-1. TRBV12-2 is flagged as a pseudogene. This CDR3 region has 15 residues. The CDR3 loop is CAILGLRQGTSEQFF. The CDR3 region has the DNA TGTGCCATTCTCGGACTCCGACAGGGGACTAGTGAGCAGTTCTTC.

The rearrangement joins TRBV5-1 to TRBJ2-7, with D hard to call. The CDR3 consists of 14 residues. Trimming pared 3 bases from V and 0 bases from J, leaving 10 bases between. Germline V gene sequence: CDR1 SGHRS, CDR2 YFSETQ. CDR3 sequence reads: CASSSEESSYEQYF. CDR3 nucleotide sequence: TGCGCCAGCAGCTCAGAAGAGAGCTCCTACGAGCAGTACTTC.

This clone was detected a few times. The gene calls are TRBV11-3 and TRBJ1-3; unclear D gene. The CDR3 length is 14 residues. V shed 3 bases and J shed 6 bases, with 12 bases lying between them. Germline-derived CDR1 and CDR2 are SGHNT and YENEEA. CDR3 nucleotides: TGTGCCAGCAGCTTCGAAGGGAATCAAAACACCATATATTTT. It specifies CASSFEGNQNTIYF.

The table lists this clone with a few counts. The chain uses TRBV4-1 and TRBJ2-5; TRBD2 matches at 8 bases. This CDR3 comprises 16 residues. Trimming at V came to 4 bases and at J to 4 bases, leaving 11 bases not matched to a gene. Germline CDR1 MGHRA, CDR2 YSYEKL. The CDR3 here is CASSPKRGAGGETQYF. The DNA of the CDR3 is TGCGCCAGCAGCCCCAAGAGGGGGGCGGGGGGAGAGACCCAGTACTTC.

The chain employs TRBV10-3 and TRBJ1-1; D is ambiguous. The CDR3 sequence is 14 residues long. Trimming removed 10 bases from V and 3 bases from J, with 18 bases in between. Germline CDR1 and CDR2: ENHRY and SYGVKD. The CDR3 nucleotides read TGTGCCACCCGAGCAACGTCCGGAGACACTGAAGCTTTCTTT. Translation gives CATRATSGDTEAFF.

This clone has only a few counts. The V call is TRBV6-8, the J call TRBJ1-3, with unresolved D. Germline V gives CDR1 MNHGY, CDR2 SAAAGT. The ends were cut back, 0 bases at V and 5 bases at J, with 17 bases in the middle. The CDR3 consists of 17 residues. CDR3 DNA sequence: TGTGCCAGCAGTTACTCGAGAAGCGGGGATCTCAGAAACACCATATATTTT. Translated: CASSYSRSGDLRNTIYF.

The V and J genes are TRBV6-8 and TRBJ1-1, with D perhaps matching TRBD1 (6 bases). This CDR3 comprises 15 residues. The V gene's germline CDR1 is MNHGY and CDR2 SAAAGT. V was shortened by 2 bases and J by 2 bases, with 12 bases between the two germline ends. The CDR3, as DNA: TGTGCCAGCAGTTACGCGGGACACATAAACACTGAAGCTTTCTTT. It translates to CASSYAGHINTEAFF.

V and J are TRBV29-1 and TRBJ2-7, with 13 bases identical to TRBD2. Germline V lookup: CDR1 SQVTM, CDR2 ANQGSEA. With V trimmed by 5 bases and J by 4 bases, 11 bases remained unmatched. The CDR3 consists of 16 residues. In DNA, the CDR3 is TGCAGCGTTCCTCGACTAGCGGGGGGCCCTGGGTACGAGCAGTACTTC. Amino acids: CSVPRLAGGPGYEQYF.

The chain recombines TRBV29-1 with TRBJ1-1, with TRBD1 as a possible D gene (6 bases). The V gene lost 4 bases and the J gene lost 1 base, with 16 bases spanning the gap. The germline CDR1 and CDR2 sequences are SQVTM and ANQGSEA. The CDR3 covers 15 residues. CDR3 in DNA: TGCAGCGTTGGAAAGGGGGGCGCGGGGAACACTGAAGCTTTCTTT. This codes for CSVGKGGAGNTEAFF.

V and J are TRBV19 and TRBJ2-5; 11 nucleotides match TRBD2. CDR3 length: 15 amino acids. CDR1 and CDR2 (germline): LNHDA, SQIVND (reference sequence). V lost 5 bases and J lost 1; bases outside the gene matches: 3. The CDR3 protein is CASSGLAGGQETQYF. The DNA of the CDR3 is TGTGCCAGTAGTGGCCTAGCGGGGGGCCAAGAGACCCAGTACTTC.

The CDR3 region is CASSQRRGLEETQYF. In DNA, the CDR3 is TGCGCCAGCAGCCAGAGGAGGGGGCTGGAAGAGACCCAGTACTTC. The rearrangement joins TRBV23-1 to TRBJ2-5; D possibly corresponds to TRBD1 (7 bases). TRBV23-1 is an ORF, and what it does is uncertain. Trimming left V 6 bases short and J 3 bases short, with 17 bases between. This CDR3 spans 15 amino acids.

This clone was recorded a few times. The chain has TRBV11-3 and TRBJ2-7; 7 bases agree with TRBD1. The V gene end was trimmed by 1 base and the J gene end by 0 bases; junction bases not matched to a gene: 3. The CDR3 contains 15 residues. Germline CDR1 reads SGHNT; CDR2 reads YENEEA. CDR3 DNA: TGTGCCAGCAGCTTAGGGACAGGCGGCTCCTACGAGCAGTACTTC. This gives the protein CASSLGTGGSYEQYF.

The J gene is TRBJ2-2, the V gene TRBV9; D is possibly TRBD1 or TRBD2 (6 bases each). V was clipped by 4 bases and J by 0 bases, with 13 bases between them. The CDR3 is 16 amino acids. Germline loops: CDR1 SGDLS, CDR2 YYNGEE. The CDR3 is CASSPGASPNTGELFF. The CDR3 nucleotides are TGTGCCAGCAGCCCGGGGGCTAGCCCGAACACCGGGGAGCTGTTTTTT.

J is TRBJ1-5 and V is TRBV15; 7 bases are shared with TRBD1. V was pared by 2 bases and J by 0 bases, with 7 bases of the junction left unmatched. The germline CDR1 and CDR2 sequences are LNHNV and YYDKDF (reference sequence). The CDR3 covers 17 residues. Here the CDR3 reads CATSRPTGQVSNQPQHF. In DNA form, the CDR3 reads TGTGCCACCAGCAGACCCACAGGACAGGTTAGCAATCAGCCCCAGCATTTT.

The chain links TRBV18 to TRBJ2-7; 8 nucleotides line up with TRBD1. V trimming: 6 bases; J trimming: 0 bases; junction bases outside the gene matches: 7. The CDR3 is 15 amino acids. Germline assignment: CDR1 KGHSH and CDR2 LQKENI. In nucleotides, the CDR3 is TGTGCCAGCTCGCCAGCAGGGGGCGCCTCCTACGAGCAGTACTTC. Its translation is CASSPAGGASYEQYF.

The chain links TRBV5-1 to TRBJ2-3; D gene unclear. V lost 0 bases to trimming and J lost 1 base, with 6 bases between them. Germline loops: CDR1 SGHRS, CDR2 YFSETQ. This CDR3 region has 14 residues. The CDR3 region has the DNA TGCGCCAGCAGCTTGGGGGCAGGCACAGATACGCAGTATTTT. Translation gives CASSLGAGTDTQYF.

V and J are TRBV11-3 and TRBJ2-7, with 7 bases that match TRBD2. Germline V gene sequence: CDR1 SGHNT, CDR2 YENEEA. This CDR3 has 16 amino acids. V shed 3 bases and J 5 bases; nucleotides not matched to a gene: 13. The CDR3 loop is CASSLKRGAVVHEQYF. The CDR3 DNA reads TGTGCCAGCAGCTTGAAGCGGGGTGCGGTCGTCCACGAGCAGTACTTC.

This chain links TRBV6-8 with TRBJ2-7; 7 bases map to TRBD1. The CDR3 is made up of 16 amino acids. Trimming cost V 0 bases and J 0 bases; bases outside gene matches: 5. CDR1 and CDR2 (germline): MNHGY, SAAAGT. CDR3 region: CASSYSAGTVSYEQYF. The CDR3 DNA sequence: TGTGCCAGCAGTTACTCGGCCGGGACAGTCTCCTACGAGCAGTACTTC.